This TCR beta chain was profiled in a study of shared clonotypes between healthy human individuals. Profiling relied on immunoSEQ multiplex PCR, and the TCRdb table lists in-frame clones only, not all of them. In the table there are 2.3 million or so clones, roughly 93% of which are singletons. V was clipped by 0 bases and J by 4 bases, with 11 bases between them. Germline V lookup: CDR1 SGDLS, CDR2 YYNGEE. The CDR3 loop spans 15 amino acids. The chain couples TRBV9 to TRBJ1-5, with D maybe TRBD1 (5 bases). Sequencing used naive CD4+ T cells from PBMCs. Indicated subset: CD45RA+ positively selected. The TCR comes from a man younger than 30 in good health. Some clones in this sample may be carry-over from other donors' samples. The chain's CDR3 is CASSVAGRVNQPQHF. CDR3 sequence (DNA): TGTGCCAGCAGCGTAGCGGGGCGGGTTAATCAGCCCCAGCATTTT.